This TCR beta chain was observed in a study of blood T cell repertoires in COVID-19. Background on the study: COVID-19 samples, acute and convalescent, were from the United States, Italy and Spain.

From germline, CDR1 is SGHTA and CDR2 FQGNSA. The CDR3 totals 14 residues. The V gene lost 3 bases and the J gene lost 5 bases, with 13 bases spanning the gap. TCRdb's copy holds only in-frame clones and misses some; the assay was immunoSEQ multiplex PCR. The sample has about 280,000 clones, roughly nine tenths seen once. Sequencing was performed on peripheral blood. The chain recombines TRBV7-2 with TRBJ1-2; no clear D gene. This sequence originates from a man aged 50 to 60 with acute or convalescent COVID-19. The CDR3 is CASSLFSQVYGYTF. DNA of the CDR3: TGTGCCAGCAGCTTGTTTTCGCAGGTGTATGGCTACACCTTC.